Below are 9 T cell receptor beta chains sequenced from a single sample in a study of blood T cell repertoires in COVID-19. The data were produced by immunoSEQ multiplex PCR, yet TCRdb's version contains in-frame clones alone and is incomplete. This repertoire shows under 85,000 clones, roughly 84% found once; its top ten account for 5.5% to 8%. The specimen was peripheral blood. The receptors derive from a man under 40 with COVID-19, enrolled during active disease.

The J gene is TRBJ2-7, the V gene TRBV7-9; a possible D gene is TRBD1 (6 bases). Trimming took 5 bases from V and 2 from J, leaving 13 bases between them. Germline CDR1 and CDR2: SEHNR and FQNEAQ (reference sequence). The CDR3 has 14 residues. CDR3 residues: CASSRAGTPYEQYF. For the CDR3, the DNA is TGTGCCAGCAGCCGAGCCGGGACACCCTACGAGCAGTACTTC.

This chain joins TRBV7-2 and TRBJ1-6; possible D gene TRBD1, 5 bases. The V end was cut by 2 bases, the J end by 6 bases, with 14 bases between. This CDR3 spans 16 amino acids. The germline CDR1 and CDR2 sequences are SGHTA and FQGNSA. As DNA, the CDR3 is TGTGCCAGCAGCTTATCAGACAGCCTCTTTAATTCACCCCTCCACTTT. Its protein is CASSLSDSLFNSPLHF.

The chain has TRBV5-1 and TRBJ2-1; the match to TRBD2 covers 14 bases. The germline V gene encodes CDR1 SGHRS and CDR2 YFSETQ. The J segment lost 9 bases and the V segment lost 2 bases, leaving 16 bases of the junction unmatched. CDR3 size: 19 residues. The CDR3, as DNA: TGCGCCAGCAGCTTAACACGGATGGGACTAGCGGGAGTTTTAGGTGAGCAGTTCTTC. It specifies CASSLTRMGLAGVLGEQFF.

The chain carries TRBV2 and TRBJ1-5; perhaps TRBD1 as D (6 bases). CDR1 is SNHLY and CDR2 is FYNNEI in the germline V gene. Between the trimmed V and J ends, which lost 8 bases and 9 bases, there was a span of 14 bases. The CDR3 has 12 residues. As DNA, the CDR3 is TGTGCCAGCGCGGGGGGCGCCAGGCCCCAGCATTTT. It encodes CASAGGARPQHF.

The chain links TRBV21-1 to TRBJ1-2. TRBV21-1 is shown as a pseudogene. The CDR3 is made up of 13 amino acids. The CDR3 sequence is CASSKESNYGYTF. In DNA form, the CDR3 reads TGTGCCAGCAGCAAAGAATCGAACTATGGCTACACCTTC.

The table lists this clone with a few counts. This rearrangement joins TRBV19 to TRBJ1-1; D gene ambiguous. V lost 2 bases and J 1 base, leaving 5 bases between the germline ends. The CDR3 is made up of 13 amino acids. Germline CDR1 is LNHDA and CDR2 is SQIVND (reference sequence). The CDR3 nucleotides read TGTGCCAGTAGTATAACTGGGAACACTGAAGCTTTCTTT. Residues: CASSITGNTEAFF.

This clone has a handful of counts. Here the CDR3 DNA reads TGTGCCAGCAGCTTGCGGCGGGCCTTCACAGATACGCAGTATTTT. Translation: CASSLRRAFTDTQYF. The chain couples TRBV5-4 to TRBJ2-3; a weak D match, TRBD2 (5 bases). The CDR3 spans 15 residues. V was cut by 1 base and J by 2 bases, with 11 bases left in between. Germline CDR1 SGHNT, CDR2 YYREEE (reference sequence).

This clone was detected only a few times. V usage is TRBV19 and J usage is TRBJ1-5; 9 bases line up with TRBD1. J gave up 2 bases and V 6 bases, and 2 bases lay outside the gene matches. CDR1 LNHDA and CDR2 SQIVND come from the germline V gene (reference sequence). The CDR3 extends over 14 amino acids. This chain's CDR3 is CASRQGAGNQPQHF. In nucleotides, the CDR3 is TGTGCCAGTAGACAGGGGGCCGGCAATCAGCCCCAGCATTTT.

The DNA for the CDR3 is TGTGCCAGCAGCATGGACAGGGGGTTAGGGGAGCTGTTTTTT. Protein: CASSMDRGLGELFF. The V gene is TRBV11-1, the J gene TRBJ2-2, with 10 bases aligning to TRBD1. V was pared by 5 bases and J by 8 bases, with 5 bases of the junction left unmatched. Looked up from germline, CDR1 is SGHAT and CDR2 is FQDESV (reference sequence). The CDR3 covers 14 residues.